This TCR beta chain originates from a study of beta chain features in type 1 diabetes (dated by TCRdb to the late 2010s). Context from the whole study: No differences in mean age, gender distribution, total cell number or subset yield were found between patients and healthy donors. A total of roughly 110 million sorted cells were examined across all samples, and the number of cells per subset was strongly correlated with RNA yield. In the study, recently diagnosed type 1 diabetes patients and matched healthy donors were compared on the TCRB repertoires of their sorted circulating CD4+ T cell subsets. Regulatory and stem cell-like memory subsets were obtained from only 8 patients and roughly 8 healthy donors, while naive and central memory subsets were obtained from all 28 donors.

The entire isolated RNA was reverse transcribed using the High Capacity cDNA Reverse Transcription Kit, and thus expressed TCRB transcripts were sequenced. Deep immunoSEQ sequencing was applied to naive, central memory and regulatory T cell samples, giving an average of approximately 3.8 million total reads per sample. Sorted cells were lysed in RLT buffer and RNA was extracted with DNase-treated RNeasy Micro or Mini kits, depending on cell number. Each cell subset was processed on its own to prevent cross-contamination, while patient and healthy donor samples were processed together. The immunoSEQ multiplex PCR was used to amplify TCRB sequences from cDNA, yielding 87-bp fragments that span the CDR3 region. Sequencing of the amplicons was done on the Illumina HiSeq platform. The paper's data handling went like this. PCR bias was corrected computationally using synthetic template baselines, and reads within Hamming distance 2 were collapsed, with unmergeable singletons discarded. Reads were aligned against IMGT to assign V, D and J genes, CDR3 length and insertions or deletions at six rearrangement sites. Within each subset, clonotype counts were normalized to the number of sorted cells before true diversity and Gini coefficients were calculated with the tcR R package. The overlap coefficient, calculated on TCRB nucleotide sequences, was used to measure repertoire sharing. As a proxy for the pre-selection repertoire, out-of-frame TCRB sequences from naive cells were analyzed. The immuneACCESS repertoire file appears here via TCRdb, limited to in-frame rearrangements. These files lack a portion of the clones; in checked studies, under half of the deficit traces to unresolved V genes, and the cause of the others is not known. For V, J and clone size, that table is used; D and trimming come from the DNA. The table for this sample lists approximately 340,000 clones; more than 12% of them were counted only once. About 0.018% of the sample goes to the ten largest clones.

From each donor, a single peripheral blood sample of 90 to 150 mL on average was drawn into heparinised tubes. Using a panel that included CD45RO, CCR7, CD25, CD127, CD95 and CD27, naive, central memory, regulatory and stem cell-like memory CD4+ T cells were sorted on a BD FACSAria II. All sorted populations exceeded 95% purity. PBMCs were isolated right away by Lymphoprep density gradient centrifugation and were stained directly, without culture. So that batch effects would be minimized, each experiment stained and sorted samples in pairs, pairing one healthy donor with one patient. Beyond this particular receptor, the publication reports: Sequencing cDNA rather than genomic DNA could over-represent highly expressing activated cells, although activation and CD3 levels did not differ between groups. Because the HLA sub-analyses included only small numbers of individuals, any influence of HLA type on TCRB rearrangement was left unresolved. Shorter templates might be favored by PCR, yet because patient and control samples were amplified and corrected together, any such skew would affect both groups equally. Type 1 diabetes patients showed a moderate but significant shortening of TCRB CDR3 length in all four CD4+ subsets. Naive, central memory and regulatory TCRB repertoires appeared to be more similar among patients than among healthy donors. Fewer insertions and more nucleotide deletions at VDJ recombination sites were observed in patients with type 1 diabetes, implying thymic rearrangement abnormalities.

In the case of this clone: No antigen is known for it. Qualities for individual bases were not recorded, and no much larger clone is one base off.

The CDR3 starts with the cysteine, ends with the phenylalanine, and has 14 residues. CDR3 DNA only is kept here, 42 bases in frame from base 1. The germline V gene (reference sequence) provides CDR1 SEHNR and CDR2 FQNEAQ. The junction shows trimming of 3 bases on V and 8 bases on J, plus 13 bases between the germline ends. The sequence links TRBV7-9 to TRBJ1-4; D gene: possibly TRBD1, on 5 matching bases. The sequence derives from a woman under 30 in good health. The sequencing input was naive CD4+ T cells from blood. Reading the label with the study, this specimen's cell subset or site is: true naive CD4+ T cells. The sequenced DNA is TGTGCCAGCAGCTTGCGGGACCGCGGGGAAAAACTGTTTTTT. Its protein is CASSLRDRGEKLFF. With the rest looked up from the reference TRBV7-9 and TRBJ1-4 genes rather than sequenced, the full variable domain is DTGVSQNPRHKITKRGQNVTFRCDPISEHNRLYWYRQTLGQGPEFLTYFQNEAQLEKSRLLSDRFSAERPKGSFSTLEIQRTEQGDSAMYLCASSLRDRGEKLFFGSGTQLSVL.